This T cell receptor beta chain was captured by sequencing in a study of blood T cell repertoires in COVID-19. Study in general: Samples came from the United States, Italy and Spain, spanning acute and convalescent COVID-19.

TCRdb's copy holds only in-frame clones and misses some; the assay was immunoSEQ multiplex PCR. The data contain around 140,000 clones, around 72% of them seen just once; the ten biggest clones take up around 1.8%. This clonotype was sampled from a woman aged 55-75 years with acute or convalescent COVID-19. The sequencing sample was made of peripheral blood.

CDR3 residues: CASSVTTGTGHNEQFF. In DNA form, the CDR3 reads TGCGCCAGCAGCGTCACGACCGGGACTGGGCACAATGAGCAGTTCTTC. This chain joins TRBV5-1 and TRBJ2-1, with D possibly matching TRBD2 (6 bases). Trimming stripped 4 bases from V and 5 bases from J, with 19 bases between. Germline assignment: CDR1 SGHRS and CDR2 YFSETQ. This CDR3 is built from 16 residues.